These T cell receptor beta chains were read from a single sample in a study of T cell repertoires in cytomegalovirus infection. TCRdb re-called the reads through MiXCR, storing one row per CDR3 protein. The sample holds around 530,000 distinct CDR3 sequences; more than 15% are singletons and the top ten take roughly a quarter. The sample was CD8+ T cells from PBMCs. The receptors originated from a human donor in good health (CMV status not recorded). Some clones in this sample may be carry-over from other donors' samples. Each CDR3 is given with its conserved first and last residue. A D gene is named only where the DNA matches it firmly. Only some rows state a clone size, as once, few, many or a class for expanded clones.

>-|15|TRBV12-3/TRBV12-4|TRBJ1-4|many
CASSAAGTPNEKLFF
TGTGCCAGCAGTGCCGCCGGGACACCTAATGAAAAACTGTTTTTT
>-|15|TRBV27|TRBJ2-7|-
CASSLGVERAYEQYF
TGTGCCAGCAGTTTAGGAGTCGAGCGGGCCTACGAGCAGTACTTC
>-|13|TRBV19|TRBJ2-7|many
CASKWSEGYEQYF
TGTGCCAGTAAGTGGTCGGAGGGCTACGAGCAGTACTTC
>TRBD1|13|TRBV29-1|TRBJ1-2|few
CSVELGQKNGYTF
TGCAGCGTTGAGCTGGGACAGAAGAATGGCTACACCTTC
>TRBD2|17|TRBV6-1|TRBJ2-5|many
CASSEWALAGVGETQYF
TGTGCCAGCAGTGAGTGGGCGCTAGCGGGAGTAGGAGAGACCCAGTACTTC
>TRBD2|15|TRBV5-4|TRBJ2-3|few
CASSLAGGQTDTQYF
TGTGCCAGCAGCTTGGCGGGGGGGCAGACAGATACGCAGTATTTT
>-|13|TRBV11-2|TRBJ1-1|many
CASSFEANTEAFF
TGTGCCAGCAGCTTTGAGGCCAACACTGAAGCTTTCTTT
>-|16|TRBV6-5|TRBJ2-3|-
CASRRGQGRKVDTQYF
TGTGCCAGCAGGAGGGGCCAGGGGAGAAAGGTAGATACGCAGTATTTT
>TRBD1|13|TRBV9|TRBJ1-2|-
CASSSTGAVGYTF
TGTGCCAGCAGCTCGACAGGGGCGGTAGGCTACACCTTC
>-|15|TRBV7-9|TRBJ1-2|many
CASSPQRAGNYGYTF
TGTGCCAGCAGCCCCCAAAGGGCAGGGAACTATGGCTACACCTTC
>TRBD2|18|TRBV9|TRBJ2-1|few
CASSPKGTSGNHRYEQFF
TGTGCCAGCAGCCCCAAGGGGACTAGCGGGAACCATAGGTATGAGCAGTTCTTC
>-|12|TRBV7-9|TRBJ2-7|-
CASSPGMYEQYF
TGTGCCAGCAGCCCAGGGATGTACGAGCAGTACTTC
>-|12|TRBV2|TRBJ1-2|few
CASSVMSGGYTF
TGTGCCAGCAGTGTTATGTCTGGTGGCTACACCTTC
>-|14|TRBV19|TRBJ2-7|few
CASSIRPAAYEQYF
TGTGCCAGTAGTATAAGGCCGGCCGCCTACGAGCAGTACTTC
>-|12|TRBV15|TRBJ2-1|-
CATSSKDNEQFF
TGTGCCACCAGCAGCAAAGACAATGAGCAGTTCTTC
>-|12|TRBV29-1|TRBJ1-3|-
CSVEGPGNTIYF
TGCAGCGTTGAGGGTCCAGGAAACACCATATATTTT